This TCR beta chain stems from a study of neurological immune-mediated disorders. Losses at the gene ends were 7 bases for V and 2 bases for J; bases not matched to a gene: 11. This CDR3 is 16 amino acids long. Germline CDR1 reads DFQATT; CDR2 reads SNEGSKA (reference sequence). With 10-nucleotide random UMIs, 5'RACE was used to make the cDNA. TCRdb processed the 5' RACE reads anew with MiXCR; each CDR3 protein has one entry. The sample gives about 79,000 distinct CDR3 sequences, roughly 14% of which show up once; nearly 7% is in the top ten. This clonotype was seen only a few times. The rearrangement joins TRBV20-1 to TRBJ2-3; TRBD2 matches 11 bases. The clonotype comes from a woman in her fifties or sixties in good health. Sequencing was performed on PBMCs. CDR3: CSGLAGPLELTDTQYF. As DNA, the CDR3 is TGCAGTGGACTAGCGGGACCCCTAGAACTCACAGATACGCAGTATTTT.